This TCR beta chain emerged from a study of Ad26.COV2.S vaccination and SARS-CoV-2 variants. Study findings and constraints: Non-spike TCR breadth was similar in vaccine and placebo recipients.

Treatment: some 19 received Ad26.COV2.S at low or high dose, single or two shots; 5 received placebo; per-sample allocation not given. Vaccine and placebo recipients were sampled on day 63 after the first injection. From germline, CDR1 is SGDLS and CDR2 YYNGEE. The ends were cut back, 7 bases at V and 7 bases at J, with 6 bases in the middle. CDR3 length equals 11 residues. Sequencing was performed with immunoSEQ multiplex PCR; in TCRdb, only in-frame clones are kept and a portion is missing. The table lists 430,000 or so clones, approximately 92% of them singletons. Regarding this clone: Its specificity is unknown.

The sample consisted of peripheral blood, taken in a trial of Ad26.COV2.S vaccine versus placebo. The clonotype comes from a person between 18 and 65 years old who received the Ad26.COV2.S COVID-19 vaccine or a placebo. The rearrangement uses TRBV9 and TRBJ1-6; TRBD1 might be the D (5 bases). The CDR3, as DNA: TGTGCCAGCGGGACCAATTCACCCCTCCACTTT. Translating it yields CASGTNSPLHF.